This TCR beta chain was recovered during a study of Ad26.COV2.S vaccination and SARS-CoV-2 variants. Study at large: Once or twice, 56 days apart, Ad26.COV2.S was delivered intramuscularly. Study observations and caveats: Ad26.COV2.S recipients had broader spike-specific TCRs (P = 0.0014).

In the case of this clone: Antigen specificity is unknown.

Stated treatment: roughly 19 received Ad26.COV2.S at low or high dose, single or two shots; about five received placebo; per-sample allocation not given. Sampling took place 63 days after the first vaccine or placebo injection. Recruitment in Boston yielded a donor of adult age, 18-55 years. It was Wuhan-strain SARS-CoV-2 spike that the Ad26 vaccine vector expressed. Only in-frame clones appear in the TCRdb table, and some are missing; sequencing was by immunoSEQ multiplex PCR. This table holds around 300,000 clones, 90% found once. The sequence was collected from a person aged 18-60 years who received the Ad26.COV2.S COVID-19 vaccine or a placebo. The sequences come from peripheral blood, collected in a trial of Ad26.COV2.S vaccine versus placebo.

The CDR3, as DNA: TGTGCCAGCAGTTTATCTGTCTGGGAGGCAGCTTTCTTT. This translates into CASSLSVWEAAFF. The V call is TRBV27, the J call TRBJ1-1, with D unclear. CDR1 and CDR2 (germline): MNHEY, SMNVEV (reference sequence). The length of the CDR3 is 13 residues. The V end was cut by 0 bases, the J end by 10 bases, with 12 bases between.